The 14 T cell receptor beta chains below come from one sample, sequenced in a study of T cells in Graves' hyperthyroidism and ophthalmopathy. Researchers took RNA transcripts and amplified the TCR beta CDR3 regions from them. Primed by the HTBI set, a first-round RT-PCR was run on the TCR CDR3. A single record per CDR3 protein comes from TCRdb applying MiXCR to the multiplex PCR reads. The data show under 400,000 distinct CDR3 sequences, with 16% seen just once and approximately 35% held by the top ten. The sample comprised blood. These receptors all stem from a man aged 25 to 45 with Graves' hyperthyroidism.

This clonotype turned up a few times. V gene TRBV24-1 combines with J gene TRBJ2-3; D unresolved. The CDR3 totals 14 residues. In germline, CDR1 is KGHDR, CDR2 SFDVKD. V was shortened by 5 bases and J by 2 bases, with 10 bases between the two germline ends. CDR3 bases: TGTGCCACCAGTGCCCCGGTACCCACAGATACGCAGTATTTT. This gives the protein CATSAPVPTDTQYF.

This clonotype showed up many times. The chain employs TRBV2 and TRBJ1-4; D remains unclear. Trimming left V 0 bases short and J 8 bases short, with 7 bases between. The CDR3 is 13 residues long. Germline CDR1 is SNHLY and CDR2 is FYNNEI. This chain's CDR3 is CASSEAPQEKLFF. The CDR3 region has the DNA TGTGCCAGCAGTGAAGCGCCTCAGGAAAAACTGTTTTTT.

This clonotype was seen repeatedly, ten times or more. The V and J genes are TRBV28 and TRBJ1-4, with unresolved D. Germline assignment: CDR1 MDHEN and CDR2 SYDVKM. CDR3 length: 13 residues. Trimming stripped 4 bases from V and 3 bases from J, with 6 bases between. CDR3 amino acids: CASSSSSNEKLFF. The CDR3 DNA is TGTGCCAGCAGTTCCTCATCTAATGAAAAACTGTTTTTT.

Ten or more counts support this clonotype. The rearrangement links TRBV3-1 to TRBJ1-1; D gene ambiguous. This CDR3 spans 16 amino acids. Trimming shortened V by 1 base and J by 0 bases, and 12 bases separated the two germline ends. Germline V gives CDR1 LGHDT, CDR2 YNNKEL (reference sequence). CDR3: CASSQGPGLLNTEAFF. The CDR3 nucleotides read TGTGCCAGCAGCCAAGGCCCTGGACTCCTGAACACTGAAGCTTTCTTT.

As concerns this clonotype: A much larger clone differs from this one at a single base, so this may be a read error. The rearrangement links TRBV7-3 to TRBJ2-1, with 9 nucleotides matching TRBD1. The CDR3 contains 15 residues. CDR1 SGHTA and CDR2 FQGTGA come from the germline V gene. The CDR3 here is CASSSDRGSYSEQFF. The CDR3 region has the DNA TGTGCCAGCAGCTCCGACAGGGGGTCCTACAGTGAGCAGTTCTTC.

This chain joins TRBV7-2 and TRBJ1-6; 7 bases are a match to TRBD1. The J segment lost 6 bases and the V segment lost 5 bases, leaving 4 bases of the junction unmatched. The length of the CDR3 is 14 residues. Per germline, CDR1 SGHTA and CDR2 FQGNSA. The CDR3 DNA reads TGTGCCAGCAGCCCTCAGGGGGGTAATTCACCCCTCCACTTT. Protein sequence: CASSPQGGNSPLHF.

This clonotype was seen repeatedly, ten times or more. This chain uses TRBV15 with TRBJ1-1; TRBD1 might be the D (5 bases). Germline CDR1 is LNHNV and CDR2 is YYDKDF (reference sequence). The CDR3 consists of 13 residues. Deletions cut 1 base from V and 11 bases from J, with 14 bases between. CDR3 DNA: TGTGCCACCAGCAGAGGGGGACCCGCGGGGGCTTTCTTT. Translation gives CATSRGGPAGAFF.

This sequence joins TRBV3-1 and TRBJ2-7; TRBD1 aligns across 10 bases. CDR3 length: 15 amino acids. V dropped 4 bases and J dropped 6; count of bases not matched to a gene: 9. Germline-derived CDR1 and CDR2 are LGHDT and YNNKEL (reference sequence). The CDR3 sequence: CASSPPGTGASEQYF. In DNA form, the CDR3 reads TGTGCCAGCAGCCCCCCCGGGACAGGGGCTTCCGAGCAGTACTTC.

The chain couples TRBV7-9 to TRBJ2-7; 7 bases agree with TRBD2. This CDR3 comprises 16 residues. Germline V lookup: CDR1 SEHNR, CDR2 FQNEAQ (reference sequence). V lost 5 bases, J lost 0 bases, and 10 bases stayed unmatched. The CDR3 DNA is TGTGCCAGCAGCCTGGGGGGGGTCTTACGCTCCTACGAGCAGTACTTC. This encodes CASSLGGVLRSYEQYF. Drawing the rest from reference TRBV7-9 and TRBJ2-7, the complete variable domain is DTGVSQNPRHKITKRGQNVTFRCDPISEHNRLYWYRQTLGQGPEFLTYFQNEAQLEKSRLLSDRFSAERPKGSFSTLEIQRTEQGDSAMYLCASSLGGVLRSYEQYFGPGTRLTVT.

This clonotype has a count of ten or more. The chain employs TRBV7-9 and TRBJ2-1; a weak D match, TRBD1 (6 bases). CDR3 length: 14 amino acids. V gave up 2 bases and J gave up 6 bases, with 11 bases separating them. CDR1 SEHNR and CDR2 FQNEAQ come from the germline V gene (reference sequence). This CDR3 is CASSLTRQANEQFF. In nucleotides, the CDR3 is TGTGCCAGCAGCTTAACGCGACAGGCCAATGAGCAGTTCTTC.

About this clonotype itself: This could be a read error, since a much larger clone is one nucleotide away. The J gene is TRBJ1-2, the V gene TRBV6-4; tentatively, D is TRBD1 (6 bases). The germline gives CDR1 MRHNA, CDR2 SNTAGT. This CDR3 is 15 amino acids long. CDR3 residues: CASSYSRQEAPGYTF. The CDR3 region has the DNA TGTGCCAGCAGTTACTCGAGACAGGAGGCGCCCGGCTACACCTTC.

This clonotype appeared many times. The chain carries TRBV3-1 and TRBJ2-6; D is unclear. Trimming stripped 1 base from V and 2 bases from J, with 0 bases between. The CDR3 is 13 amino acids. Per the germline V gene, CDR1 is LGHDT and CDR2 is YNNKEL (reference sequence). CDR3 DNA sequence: TGTGCCAGCAGCCAAGCTGGGGCCAACGTCCTGACTTTC. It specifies CASSQAGANVLTF.

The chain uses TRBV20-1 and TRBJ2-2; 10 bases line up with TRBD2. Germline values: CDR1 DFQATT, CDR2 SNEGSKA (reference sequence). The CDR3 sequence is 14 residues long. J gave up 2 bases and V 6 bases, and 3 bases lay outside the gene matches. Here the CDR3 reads CSAVAGGNTGELFF. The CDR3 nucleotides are TGCAGTGCCGTAGCGGGAGGCAACACCGGGGAGCTGTTTTTT.

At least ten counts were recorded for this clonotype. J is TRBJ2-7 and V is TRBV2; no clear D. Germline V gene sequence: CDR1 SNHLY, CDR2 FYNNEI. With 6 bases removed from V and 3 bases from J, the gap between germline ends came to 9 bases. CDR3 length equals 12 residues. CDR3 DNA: TGTGCCAGCAGGCGGAATCACTACGAGCAGTACTTC. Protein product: CASRRNHYEQYF.